What follows are 20 T cell receptor beta chains derived from one specimen sequenced in a study of blood T cell repertoires in COVID-19 (dated by TCRdb to about 2020). The method behind the library was the immunoSEQ multiplex PCR assay. This immuneACCESS table, as held by TCRdb, lists in-frame sequences with V and J called but not all clones. Of the missing ones, under half trace to an unresolved V gene in checked studies; the others have no known cause. For this sample the table gives around 36,000 clones, of which about four fifths were detected only once. Under 4.5% of the sample is taken by the ten largest. Sequencing was done on a sample of peripheral blood. The receptors were sampled from a middle-aged man with acute or convalescent COVID-19.

The gene calls are TRBV28 and TRBJ2-3; D is uncertain. From germline, CDR1 is MDHEN and CDR2 SYDVKM. The CDR3 length is 15 residues. The germline V and J ends were trimmed by 2 bases and 2 bases, with 11 bases remaining between them. The DNA for the CDR3 is TGTGCCAGCAGTTTACTAACCCAACTCACAGATACGCAGTATTTT. Translated, it gives CASSLLTQLTDTQYF. Full variable domain (rest looked up from reference TRBV28 and TRBJ2-3): DVKVTQSSRYLVKRTGEKVFLECVQDMDHENMFWYRQDPGLGLRLIYFSYDVKMKEKGDIPEGYSVSREKKERFSLILESASTNQTSMYLCASSLLTQLTDTQYFGPGTRLTVL.

This sequence joins TRBV5-1 and TRBJ2-1; 9 bases fit TRBD2. Losses at the gene ends were 0 bases for V and 4 bases for J; bases not matched to a gene: 14. The CDR3 runs to 19 residues. The germline CDR1 and CDR2 sequences are SGHRS and YFSETQ. The CDR3 sequence is CASSLAPSGMSFGYNEQFF. For the CDR3, the DNA is TGCGCCAGCAGCTTGGCCCCTAGCGGGATGAGTTTTGGTTACAATGAGCAGTTCTTC.

The V gene is TRBV7-9, the J gene TRBJ1-6; D remains ambiguous. V lost 1 base, J lost 10 bases, and 11 bases lay in between. The CDR3 consists of 14 residues. Germline-derived CDR1 and CDR2 are SEHNR and FQNEAQ (reference sequence). This CDR3 reads CASSLGFRWSPLHF. As DNA, the CDR3 is TGTGCCAGCAGCTTAGGGTTCAGGTGGTCACCCCTCCACTTT.

V and J are TRBV5-1 and TRBJ2-2, with D possibly being TRBD1 (5 bases). Germline CDR1 SGHRS, CDR2 YFSETQ. V was clipped by 3 bases and J by 0 bases, with 9 bases between them. The CDR3 covers 15 residues. The chain's CDR3 is CASSSDTANTGELFF. CDR3 sequence (DNA): TGCGCCAGCAGCTCGGACACCGCGAACACCGGGGAGCTGTTTTTT.

The chain is built from TRBV5-1 and TRBJ2-2; 7 nucleotides align to TRBD2. Germline CDR1 and CDR2: SGHRS and YFSETQ. This CDR3 is built from 16 residues. Unmatched junction bases numbered 8, after V lost 1 base and J lost 5 bases. CDR3 DNA: TGCGCCAGCAGCTTGCATAATGGCGGGAGTACCGGGGAGCTGTTTTTT. This gives the protein CASSLHNGGSTGELFF.

The chain employs TRBV5-8 and TRBJ1-2; D is uncertain. CDR3 size: 15 residues. Germline V CDR1 and CDR2: SGHTS, YDEGEE. The V gene lost 4 bases and the J gene lost 4 bases, with 17 bases spanning the gap. The CDR3 sequence: CASSPLGSSGYGYTF. The DNA for the CDR3 is TGTGCCAGCAGCCCCCTAGGAAGTTCGGGCTATGGCTACACCTTC.

V usage is TRBV24-1 and J usage is TRBJ2-7, with TRBD1 identical over 7 bases. The CDR3 has 12 amino acids. CDR1 KGHDR and CDR2 SFDVKD come from the germline V gene. V dropped 6 bases and J dropped 4; count of bases not matched to a gene: 2. DNA for the CDR3: TGTGCCACCAGTCAGGGGGATTACGAGCAGTACTTC. Residues: CATSQGDYEQYF.

J is TRBJ1-6 and V is TRBV18; D possibly corresponds to TRBD1 (5 bases). The CDR3 contains 16 residues. Germline V gene sequence: CDR1 KGHSH, CDR2 LQKENI. Trimming took 2 bases from V and 7 from J, leaving 15 bases between them. The DNA for the CDR3 is TGTGCCAGCTCACCAAACCCGGGACTTCTAAATTCACCCCTCCACTTT. This gives the protein CASSPNPGLLNSPLHF.

The genes are TRBV29-1 and TRBJ1-2; D ambiguous. The CDR3 runs to 13 residues. The germline V and J ends were trimmed by 5 bases and 8 bases, with 18 bases remaining between them. Germline CDR1 SQVTM, CDR2 ANQGSEA. The CDR3 spells CSVRGSQDWGYTF. The CDR3 bases are TGCAGCGTTCGGGGATCTCAGGACTGGGGCTACACCTTC. Full variable domain (missing parts from reference TRBV29-1 and TRBJ1-2): SAVISQKPSRDICQRGTSLTIQCQVDSQVTMMFWYRQQPGQSLTLIATANQGSEATYESGFVIDKFPISRPNLTFSTLTVSNMSPEDSSIYLCSVRGSQDWGYTFGSGTRLTVV.

CDR3 sequence (DNA): TGTGCCAGCACGGACAGGGATTTCAACTATGGCTACACCTTC. Its protein product is CASTDRDFNYGYTF. This rearrangement joins TRBV6-5 to TRBJ1-2; the match to TRBD1 covers 8 bases. Germline V gives CDR1 MNHEY, CDR2 SVGAGI. V dropped 7 bases and J dropped 2; count of bases not matched to a gene: 6. The CDR3 extends over 14 amino acids.

V usage is TRBV13 and J usage is TRBJ1-6, with 8 bases matching TRBD1. Germline-derived CDR1 and CDR2 are PRHDT and FYEKMQ (reference sequence). With V trimmed by 0 bases and J by 7 bases, 2 bases remained unmatched. The CDR3 has 15 amino acids. This chain's CDR3 is CASSLGQGENSPLHF. For the CDR3, the DNA is TGTGCCAGCAGCTTAGGACAGGGGGAAAATTCACCCCTCCACTTT.

The chain's CDR3 is CASSQGQGWDEQYF. Here the CDR3 DNA reads TGTGCCAGCAGCCAAGGACAGGGATGGGACGAGCAGTACTTC. The chain is built from TRBV4-2 and TRBJ2-7, with TRBD1 identical over 7 bases. Germline V gene lookup returns CDR1 LGHNA and CDR2 YNFKEQ. V shed 1 base, J shed 5 bases, and the junction held 5 bases outside the gene matches. There are 14 residues in the CDR3.

V gene TRBV11-3 combines with J gene TRBJ2-2, with TRBD2 matching over 8 bases. V trimming: 4 bases; J trimming: 4 bases; junction bases outside the gene matches: 2. The CDR3 length is 14 residues. Germline lookup yields CDR1 SGHNT and CDR2 YENEEA. The CDR3 reads CASSYGGATGELFF. CDR3 DNA: TGTGCCAGCAGCTACGGGGGGGCCACCGGGGAGCTGTTTTTT.

This clone appeared once. V gene TRBV4-1 combines with J gene TRBJ2-3, with D maybe TRBD2 (5 bases). V was trimmed by 3 bases and J by 1 base, leaving 17 bases between them. Germline V gene sequence: CDR1 MGHRA, CDR2 YSYEKL. The CDR3 has 17 residues. CDR3 sequence (DNA): TGCGCCAGCAGCCACCCCCCCGAGGCGGGCGGCACAGATACGCAGTATTTT. It codes for CASSHPPEAGGTDTQYF.

This chain links TRBV19 with TRBJ1-2, with D hard to call. This CDR3 spans 17 amino acids. Germline CDR1 reads LNHDA; CDR2 reads SQIVND (reference sequence). V was shortened by 6 bases and J by 0 bases, with 20 bases between the two germline ends. The CDR3 protein is CASSTLGEGEANYGYTF. The CDR3 DNA reads as TGTGCCAGTAGCACCCTCGGGGAGGGCGAAGCTAACTATGGCTACACCTTC.

The V and J genes are TRBV2 and TRBJ1-2; 10 bases line up with TRBD1. The trim removed 3 bases at V and 3 bases at J, leaving 4 bases unmatched. There are 15 residues in the CDR3. Per the germline V gene, CDR1 is SNHLY and CDR2 is FYNNEI. The CDR3 region is CASSETGTGDYGYTF. The CDR3 nucleotides are TGTGCCAGCAGTGAGACCGGGACAGGGGACTATGGCTACACCTTC. The full variable domain, completed using reference TRBV2 and TRBJ1-2, is EPEVTQTPSHQVTQMGQEVILRCVPISNHLYFYWYRQILGQKVEFLVSFYNNEISEKSEIFDDQFSVERPDGSNFTLKIRSTKLEDSAMYFCASSETGTGDYGYTFGSGTRLTVV.

This clone appeared a few times. The gene calls are TRBV12-3 or TRBV12-4 and TRBJ2-7; no clear D. The V end was cut by 8 bases, the J end by 2 bases, with 10 bases between. This CDR3 spans 12 amino acids. The CDR3 DNA reads TGTGCCAGCGGGTACCGGGCCTACGAGCAGTACTTC. It yields the protein CASGYRAYEQYF.

Remarks on this clone: The same CDR3 arises from other DNA sequences in this sample as well. The V call is TRBV5-5, the J call TRBJ2-7; 7 bases are a match to TRBD1. This CDR3 is built from 14 residues. In germline, CDR1 is SGHKS, CDR2 YYEKEE (reference sequence). The V and J ends lost 4 bases and 3 bases, in that order; junction bases with no gene match: 7. This chain's CDR3 is CASSPGQAHYEQYF. CDR3 nucleotide sequence: TGTGCCAGCAGCCCCGGACAGGCACACTACGAGCAGTACTTC.

With regard to this clone: One end of the junction fails to match germline, which may point to a read error. This chain's CDR3 is CVTRAHEQYF. CDR3 DNA sequence: TGCGTCACGCGGGCCCACGAGCAGTACTTC. The chain carries TRBV6-5 and TRBJ2-7; D possibly corresponds to TRBD2 (5 bases). Germline V gene lookup returns CDR1 MNHEY and CDR2 SVGAGI. The CDR3 covers 10 residues.

The count of this clone is one. The rearrangement uses TRBV7-3 and TRBJ2-3; 8 bases fit TRBD2. CDR1 is SGHTA and CDR2 is FQGTGA in the germline V gene. The CDR3 contains 15 residues. V shed 5 bases and J 4 bases; nucleotides not matched to a gene: 8. Here the CDR3 reads CASSIERESSDTQYF. Here the CDR3 DNA reads TGTGCCAGCAGCATCGAGCGGGAGTCCTCAGATACGCAGTATTTT.